This entry lists 25 T cell receptor beta chains sequenced from one sample in a study of blood T cell repertoires in COVID-19 (dated by TCRdb to 2020 to 2021). Library creation used the immunoSEQ multiplex PCR assay. TCRdb limited this immuneACCESS table to in-frame rearrangements with V and J called. A share of clones is missing; checked studies link under half to unresolved V genes, and the rest is unexplained. Recorded for this sample are a few hundred thousand clones; 84% of them occurred a single time. The biggest ten clones account for more than 3% of the sample. Sequencing was performed on PBMCs or T cells enriched from blood (not recorded which). The receptor set was obtained from a man between 45 and 60 years old who had recovered from COVID-19.

This clone was detected only once. J is TRBJ2-7 and V is TRBV7-3; tentatively, D is TRBD2 (7 bases). This CDR3 is built from 13 residues. The germline gives CDR1 SGHTA, CDR2 FQGTGA. V was trimmed by 5 bases and J by 3 bases, leaving 11 bases between them. CDR3 in DNA: TGTGCCAGCAGCCGGGGGGCAGGCTACGAGCAGTACTTC. Its protein is CASSRGAGYEQYF.

V gene TRBV19 combines with J gene TRBJ1-2, with D uncertain. The CDR3 totals 15 residues. V was cut by 1 base and J by 4 bases, with 13 bases left in between. In germline, CDR1 is LNHDA, CDR2 SQIVND (reference sequence). The CDR3 coding sequence is TGTGCCAGTAGTATAGCGGCTAGAGGATCCTATGGCTACACCTTC. As protein: CASSIAARGSYGYTF.

This sequence joins TRBV30 and TRBJ2-2, with D possibly being TRBD1 (6 bases). Germline lookup yields CDR1 GTSNPN and CDR2 SVGIG (reference sequence). The CDR3 has 12 residues. V gave up 5 bases and J gave up 6 bases, with 10 bases separating them. CDR3 region: CAWVGAPGELFF. The CDR3 DNA is TGTGCCTGGGTGGGGGCACCCGGGGAGCTGTTTTTT.

The rearrangement links TRBV7-3 to TRBJ1-2, with TRBD1 as a possible D gene (6 bases). Deletions cut 2 bases from V and 8 bases from J, with 12 bases between. Germline V lookup: CDR1 SGHTA, CDR2 FQGTGA. The CDR3 covers 13 residues. The CDR3 nucleotides are TGTGCCAGCAGCTTAGTGGCAGGGGAAGGCTACACCTTC. As protein: CASSLVAGEGYTF.

The chain is built from TRBV28 and TRBJ1-5; D might be TRBD1 (5 bases). CDR3 size: 13 residues. V was cut by 11 bases and J by 3 bases, with 14 bases left in between. Germline CDR1 reads MDHEN; CDR2 reads SYDVKM. The CDR3 here is CASSRVHNQPQHF. The CDR3 DNA reads as TGTGCCTCCTCCAGGGTACACAATCAGCCCCAGCATTTT.

The chain uses TRBV7-9 and TRBJ2-5; TRBD2 might be the D (5 bases). The ends were cut back, 2 bases at V and 5 bases at J, with 12 bases in the middle. The CDR3 is made up of 14 amino acids. From germline, CDR1 is SEHNR and CDR2 FQNEAQ (reference sequence). The chain's CDR3 is CASSLSLAGETQYF. CDR3 in DNA: TGTGCCAGCAGCTTATCCCTAGCCGGGGAGACCCAGTACTTC.

The genes are TRBV27 and TRBJ1-5; 10 bases align to TRBD1. The CDR3 length is 17 residues. The ends lost 3 bases at V and 2 bases at J; junction bases unmatched: 7. Per the germline V gene, CDR1 is MNHEY and CDR2 is SMNVEV (reference sequence). The CDR3 spells CASSFKGTGAGNQPQHF. The CDR3 DNA reads TGTGCCAGCAGTTTTAAGGGGACAGGGGCGGGCAATCAGCCCCAGCATTTT.

The chain combines TRBV9 with TRBJ2-1, with D possibly matching TRBD1 (6 bases). CDR1 is SGDLS, CDR2 YYNGEE, per germline. The CDR3 is 16 residues long. Between the trimmed V and J ends, which lost 0 bases and 2 bases, there was a span of 12 bases. CDR3 nucleotides: TGTGCCAGCAGCGTAGGGGGTGGGGGCCCCTACAATGAGCAGTTCTTC. Encoded protein: CASSVGGGGPYNEQFF.

The V gene is TRBV5-1, the J gene TRBJ2-7; the D gene is possibly TRBD1 (6 bases). CDR3 size: 13 residues. The germline V and J ends were trimmed by 4 bases and 3 bases, with 11 bases remaining between them. Germline-derived CDR1 and CDR2 are SGHRS and YFSETQ. CDR3 in amino acids: CASSSQGIYEQYF. Here the CDR3 DNA reads TGCGCCAGCAGCAGCCAGGGGATCTACGAGCAGTACTTC.

On this clone itself: At the DNA level, this CDR3 is encoded by other sequences in the same sample as well. The J gene is TRBJ2-1, the V gene TRBV19; 8 bases line up with TRBD2. Germline-derived CDR1 and CDR2 are LNHDA and SQIVND (reference sequence). The CDR3 contains 14 residues. After removal of 6 bases from V and 0 bases from J, the junction contained 1 base not matched to a gene. The chain's CDR3 is CASSSGSSYNEQFF. The CDR3 DNA reads TGTGCCAGTAGCAGCGGGAGCTCCTACAATGAGCAGTTCTTC.

The rearrangement joins TRBV23-1 to TRBJ2-1; the match to TRBD1 covers 7 bases. TRBV23-1 is an ORF; its function is uncertain. V was pared by 7 bases and J by 9 bases, with 6 bases of the junction left unmatched. The CDR3 totals 12 residues. CDR3 loop: CASNDRESEQFF. The CDR3 DNA follows: TGCGCCAGCAACGACAGGGAAAGTGAGCAGTTCTTC.

This clone has more than one count but fewer than ten. CDR3 nucleotide sequence: TGTGCCAGTAGTATAAAGCGGGACTCCTACGAGCAGTACTTC. It yields the protein CASSIKRDSYEQYF. The chain links TRBV19 to TRBJ2-7, with 7 bases lining up with TRBD2. Germline CDR1 reads LNHDA; CDR2 reads SQIVND (reference sequence). V was pared by 2 bases and J by 0 bases, with 1 base of the junction left unmatched. The CDR3 loop spans 14 amino acids.

The CDR3 bases are TGTGCCTGGAGCCGGGACAGCCACAATGAAAAACTGTTTTTT. Translation gives CAWSRDSHNEKLFF. J is TRBJ1-4 and V is TRBV30; TRBD1 agrees at 7 bases. V lost 3 bases and J lost 5; bases outside the gene matches: 6. CDR3 size: 14 residues. The germline gives CDR1 GTSNPN, CDR2 SVGIG (reference sequence). Based on the CDR3 plus reference TRBV30 and TRBJ1-4, the full variable domain is SQTIHQWPATLVQPVGSPLSLECTVEGTSNPNLYWYRQAAGRGLQLLFYSVGIGQISSEVPQNLSASRPQDRQFILSSKKLLLSDSGFYLCAWSRDSHNEKLFFGSGTQLSVL.

The V and J genes are TRBV7-9 and TRBJ2-7; no firm D call. Trimming took 5 bases from V and 0 from J, leaving 11 bases between them. The CDR3 is 14 residues long. The germline V gene has CDR1 SEHNR and CDR2 FQNEAQ (reference sequence). The DNA for the CDR3 is TGTGCCAGCAGCCAAACCGGTTACTCCTACGAGCAGTACTTC. Its protein is CASSQTGYSYEQYF.

The chain is built from TRBV27 and TRBJ1-5; 7 bases align to TRBD1. The V gene end was trimmed by 8 bases and the J gene end by 3 bases; junction bases not matched to a gene: 16. CDR3 length: 17 residues. Germline CDR1 reads MNHEY; CDR2 reads SMNVEV (reference sequence). CDR3: CASRNQVGQNNNQPQHF. CDR3 in DNA: TGTGCCAGCCGAAATCAGGTGGGACAGAATAACAATCAGCCCCAGCATTTT.

V usage is TRBV10-3 and J usage is TRBJ2-2; D unclear. CDR3 size: 13 residues. CDR1 and CDR2 (germline): ENHRY, SYGVKD. V dropped 3 bases and J dropped 8 bases, with 10 bases sitting between them. This CDR3 reads CAISDIAQGELFF. The DNA for the CDR3 is TGTGCCATCAGTGATATAGCCCAAGGGGAGCTGTTTTTT.

The chain combines TRBV18 with TRBJ1-1; D is uncertain. There are 15 residues in the CDR3. Germline V gives CDR1 KGHSH, CDR2 LQKENI. V lost 3 bases, J lost 4 bases, and 15 bases lay in between. CDR3 sequence: CASSPTSTRGTEAFF. DNA of the CDR3: TGTGCCAGCTCACCGACCTCAACCCGGGGCACTGAAGCTTTCTTT.

The rearrangement uses TRBV18 and TRBJ2-1; possibly TRBD2 for D (6 bases). There are 14 residues in the CDR3. Trimming shortened V by 6 bases and J by 6 bases, and 15 bases separated the two germline ends. Germline assignment: CDR1 KGHSH and CDR2 LQKENI. The CDR3 DNA follows: TGTGCCAGCTCGCCCATGACTAGAACCAATGAGCAGTTCTTC. Its protein is CASSPMTRTNEQFF.

This clone was counted a few times. The rearrangement links TRBV10-3 to TRBJ2-7, with a weak D call TRBD1 (6 bases). Germline V gene lookup returns CDR1 ENHRY and CDR2 SYGVKD. Trimming cost V 4 bases and J 2 bases, with 9 bases left between them. CDR3 length equals 13 residues. CDR3 region: CAISVGGPYEQYF. The DNA of the CDR3 is TGTGCCATCAGTGTTGGGGGCCCCTACGAGCAGTACTTC.

This chain joins TRBV20-1 and TRBJ2-5; D remains unclear. CDR1 and CDR2 from the germline V gene are DFQATT and SNEGSKA (reference sequence). The V end was cut by 3 bases, the J end by 0 bases, with 8 bases between. The CDR3 sequence is 13 residues long. CDR3 amino acids: CSASSRDQETQYF. The CDR3 DNA reads as TGCAGTGCTAGTTCCCGGGACCAAGAGACCCAGTACTTC.

J is TRBJ2-5 and V is TRBV18, with D tentatively TRBD1 (5 bases). Trimming shortened V by 3 bases and J by 5 bases, and 13 bases separated the two germline ends. The CDR3 sequence is 14 residues long. Germline V lookup: CDR1 KGHSH, CDR2 LQKENI. CDR3 sequence reads: CASSPSQGVETQYF. CDR3 DNA: TGTGCCAGCTCACCGTCTCAGGGCGTCGAGACCCAGTACTTC.

This clone was observed once. The chain carries TRBV28 and TRBJ1-1; unclear D gene. The CDR3 totals 13 residues. V was pared by 6 bases and J by 12 bases, with 20 bases between. Germline lookup yields CDR1 MDHEN and CDR2 SYDVKM. The CDR3 region has the DNA TGTGCCAGCAGCCCCAGGCCCTCTGCCCGAACTTTCTTT. Residues: CASSPRPSARTFF.

The chain employs TRBV2 and TRBJ2-7, with 8 bases fitting TRBD1. Per germline, CDR1 SNHLY and CDR2 FYNNEI. The CDR3 extends over 13 amino acids. The ends lost 6 bases at V and 5 bases at J; junction bases unmatched: 6. For the CDR3, the DNA is TGTGCCAGCAGGATTACAGGGGGTAACGAGCAGTACTTC. Its translation is CASRITGGNEQYF.

This clone has a handful of counts. This chain uses TRBV4-1 with TRBJ1-6; the D is unclear. The V end was cut by 4 bases, the J end by 0 bases, with 16 bases between. Looked up from germline, CDR1 is MGHRA and CDR2 is YSYEKL. This CDR3 comprises 18 residues. The CDR3 loop is CASSPEGGGSSYNSPLHF. DNA of the CDR3: TGCGCCAGCAGCCCTGAAGGCGGAGGGAGCTCCTATAATTCACCCCTCCACTTT.

V is TRBV10-3 and J is TRBJ2-1; maybe TRBD2 (6 bases). The V end was cut by 6 bases, the J end by 5 bases, with 17 bases between. The CDR3 contains 15 residues. CDR1 is ENHRY, CDR2 SYGVKD, per germline. The CDR3 region is CAIREHPGEDNEQFF. CDR3 DNA: TGTGCCATCAGAGAGCACCCTGGGGAGGACAATGAGCAGTTCTTC.